Shown below are 7 T cell receptor beta chains from a single sample sequenced in a study of CD8+CD57+ T cells in acquired aplastic anemia. Both TCR beta VDJ combination and CDR3 sequence profiling were carried out. Genomic DNA was the template for this profiling. TCRdb re-derived calls from the reads in MiXCR, one entry per CDR3 protein. This sample has roughly 180,000 distinct CDR3 sequences, with around 65% found just once. Input material: sorted CD4+, CD8+, or CD8+CD57+ T cells (not recorded which) from PBMCs. The receptor set was obtained from a human donor with severe aplastic anemia or a healthy control (not recorded which).

CDR3 amino acids: CASSAWRESGELFF. The CDR3 nucleotides read TGTGCCAGCAGTGCTTGGAGAGAGTCCGGGGAGCTGTTTTTT. The chain joins TRBV2 to TRBJ2-2; D gene ambiguous. The V gene lost 4 bases and the J gene lost 6 bases, with 12 bases spanning the gap. Germline CDR1 reads SNHLY; CDR2 reads FYNNEI. CDR3 size: 14 residues.

The rearrangement uses TRBV2 and TRBJ1-6, with 9 bases fitting TRBD1. V trimming: 3 bases; J trimming: 3 bases; junction bases outside the gene matches: 6. Looked up from germline, CDR1 is SNHLY and CDR2 is FYNNEI. This CDR3 region has 17 residues. The CDR3 nucleotides are TGTGCCAGCAGTGACGGGGGACAGGGCGACTATAATTCACCCCTCCACTTT. It is translated as CASSDGGQGDYNSPLHF.

The chain combines TRBV7-9 with TRBJ2-7, with 9 bases identical to TRBD1. Germline values: CDR1 SEHNR, CDR2 FQNEAQ (reference sequence). V was pared by 5 bases and J by 5 bases, with 13 bases of the junction left unmatched. The CDR3 is 16 residues long. Here the CDR3 DNA reads TGTGCCAGCAGCCCCCACCGGGACAGGGATGTCGACGAGCAGTACTTC. Its translation is CASSPHRDRDVDEQYF.

This clonotype was seen repeatedly, ten times or more. The V and J genes are TRBV15 and TRBJ2-7, with 16 bases matching TRBD2. CDR3 size: 19 residues. The V gene's germline CDR1 is LNHNV and CDR2 YYDKDF (reference sequence). J gave up 7 bases and V 0 bases, and 12 bases lay outside the gene matches. The CDR3 bases are TGTGCCACCAGCAGAGAGGGACTAGCGGGGGGGAATCCTACGTTTGAGCAGTACTTC. It specifies CATSREGLAGGNPTFEQYF. The entire variable domain, with the rest obtained from reference TRBV15 and TRBJ2-7, is as follows: DAMVIQNPRYQVTQFGKPVTLSCSQTLNHNVMYWYQQKSSQAPKLLFHYYDKDFNNEADTPDNFQSRRPNTSFCFLDIRSPGLGDTAMYLCATSREGLAGGNPTFEQYFGPGTRLTVT.

With regard to this clonotype: One base away lies a much larger clone, so this may be a sequencing read error. The genes are TRBV6-1 and TRBJ2-2, with D hard to call. Germline CDR1 and CDR2: MNHNS and SASEGT. The CDR3 length is 11 residues. V was trimmed by 6 bases and J by 9 bases, leaving 8 bases between them. The CDR3: CASRVARELFF. The CDR3 DNA is TGTGCCAGCAGGGTAGCCAGGGAGCTGTTTTTT.

This clonotype was seen a handful of times. The chain is built from TRBV10-3 and TRBJ1-1; maybe TRBD1 (5 bases). Germline V CDR1 and CDR2: ENHRY, SYGVKD. Trimming stripped 10 bases from V and 3 bases from J, with 15 bases between. The CDR3 runs to 13 residues. DNA for the CDR3: TGTGCCACCAAAGGGGTTGGGGACACTGAAGCTTTCTTT. Residues: CATKGVGDTEAFF.

Concerning this clonotype itself: The junction does not match germline at one end; this may be a read error. The chain carries TRBV4-3 and TRBJ1-1; D gene unclear. The CDR3 has 14 residues. In germline, CDR1 is LGHNA, CDR2 YSLEER. The CDR3 DNA reads TGCGCCGGCAGCCAAGAACGGCAGAACACTGAAGCTTCCTTT. Translating it yields CAGSQERQNTEASF.